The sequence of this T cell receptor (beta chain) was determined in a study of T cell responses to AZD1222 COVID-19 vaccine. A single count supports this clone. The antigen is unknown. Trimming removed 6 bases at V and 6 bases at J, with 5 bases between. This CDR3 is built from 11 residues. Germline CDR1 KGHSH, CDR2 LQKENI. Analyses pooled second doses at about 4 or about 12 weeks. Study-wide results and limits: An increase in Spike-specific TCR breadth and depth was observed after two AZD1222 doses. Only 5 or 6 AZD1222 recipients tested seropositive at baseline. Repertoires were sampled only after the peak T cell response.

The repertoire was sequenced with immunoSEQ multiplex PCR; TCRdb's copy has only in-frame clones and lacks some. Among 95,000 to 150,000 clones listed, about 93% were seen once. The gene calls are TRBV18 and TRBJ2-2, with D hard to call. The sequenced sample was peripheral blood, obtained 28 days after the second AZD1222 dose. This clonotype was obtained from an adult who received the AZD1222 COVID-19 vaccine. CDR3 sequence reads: CASSPPGELFF. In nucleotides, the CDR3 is TGTGCCAGCTCCCCCCCCGGGGAGCTGTTTTTT.